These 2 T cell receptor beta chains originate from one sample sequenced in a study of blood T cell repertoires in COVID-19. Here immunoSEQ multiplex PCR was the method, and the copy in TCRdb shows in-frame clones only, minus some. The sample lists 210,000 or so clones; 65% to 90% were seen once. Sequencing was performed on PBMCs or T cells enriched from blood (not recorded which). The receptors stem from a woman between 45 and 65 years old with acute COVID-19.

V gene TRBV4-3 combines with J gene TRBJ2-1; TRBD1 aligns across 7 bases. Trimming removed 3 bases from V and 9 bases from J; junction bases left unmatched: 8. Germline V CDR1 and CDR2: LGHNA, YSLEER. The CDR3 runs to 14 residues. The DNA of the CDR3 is TGCGCCAGCAGCCAGCAACCAGGGGGTGGTGAGCAGTTCTTC. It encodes CASSQQPGGGEQFF.

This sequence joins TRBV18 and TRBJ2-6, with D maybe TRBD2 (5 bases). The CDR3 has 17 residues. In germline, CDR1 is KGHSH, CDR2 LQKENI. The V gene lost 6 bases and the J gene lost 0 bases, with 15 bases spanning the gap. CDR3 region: CASSPLGSLSGANVLTF. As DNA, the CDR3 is TGTGCCAGCTCCCCCCTGGGGAGTCTCTCTGGGGCCAACGTCCTGACTTTC.